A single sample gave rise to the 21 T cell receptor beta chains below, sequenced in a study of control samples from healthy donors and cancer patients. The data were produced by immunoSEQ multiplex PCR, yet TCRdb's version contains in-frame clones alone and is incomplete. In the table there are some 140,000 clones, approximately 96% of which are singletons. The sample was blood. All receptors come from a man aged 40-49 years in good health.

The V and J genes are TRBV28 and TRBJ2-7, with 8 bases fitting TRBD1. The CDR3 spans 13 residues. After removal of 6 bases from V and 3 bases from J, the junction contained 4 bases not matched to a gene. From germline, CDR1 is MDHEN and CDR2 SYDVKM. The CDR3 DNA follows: TGTGCCAGCAGCTTGACAGGGGTCTACGAGCAGTACTTC. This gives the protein CASSLTGVYEQYF.

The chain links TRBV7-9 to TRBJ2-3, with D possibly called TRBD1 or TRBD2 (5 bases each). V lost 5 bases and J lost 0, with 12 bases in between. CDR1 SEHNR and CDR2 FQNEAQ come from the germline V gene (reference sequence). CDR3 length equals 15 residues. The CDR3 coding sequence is TGTGCCAGCAGCACCGGGACCGATAGCACAGATACGCAGTATTTT. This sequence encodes CASSTGTDSTDTQYF.

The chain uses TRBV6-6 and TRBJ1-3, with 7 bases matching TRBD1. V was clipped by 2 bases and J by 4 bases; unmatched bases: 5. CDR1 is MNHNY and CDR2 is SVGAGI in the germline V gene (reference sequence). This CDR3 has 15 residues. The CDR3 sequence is CASSYRDREGNTIYF. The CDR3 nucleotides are TGTGCCAGCAGTTACCGAGACAGGGAGGGAAACACCATATATTTT.

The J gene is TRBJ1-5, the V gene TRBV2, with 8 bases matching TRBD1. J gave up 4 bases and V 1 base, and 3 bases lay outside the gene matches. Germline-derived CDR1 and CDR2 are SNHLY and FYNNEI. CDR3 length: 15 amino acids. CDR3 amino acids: CASSEEQGDNQPQHF. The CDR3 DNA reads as TGTGCCAGCAGTGAAGAACAGGGGGATAATCAGCCCCAGCATTTT.

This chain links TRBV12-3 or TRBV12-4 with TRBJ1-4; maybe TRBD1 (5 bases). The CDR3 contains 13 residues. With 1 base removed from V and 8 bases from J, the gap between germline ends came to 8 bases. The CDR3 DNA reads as TGTGCCAGCAGTTTAGTTACAGGCGAAAAACTGTTTTTT. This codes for CASSLVTGEKLFF.

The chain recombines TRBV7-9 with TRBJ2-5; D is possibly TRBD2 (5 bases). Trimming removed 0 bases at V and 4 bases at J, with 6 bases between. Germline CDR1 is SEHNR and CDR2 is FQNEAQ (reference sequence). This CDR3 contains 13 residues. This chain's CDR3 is CASSLAEVETQYF. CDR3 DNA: TGTGCCAGCAGCTTAGCGGAGGTAGAGACCCAGTACTTC.

CDR3 in amino acids: CASSSGATEAFF. The CDR3 DNA reads as TGTGCCAGCAGCTCCGGGGCCACTGAAGCTTTCTTT. The chain employs TRBV7-6 and TRBJ1-1; maybe TRBD1 (5 bases). The CDR3 is 12 residues long. V was pared by 4 bases and J by 4 bases, with 7 bases between. CDR1 is SGHVS, CDR2 FNYEAQ, per germline.

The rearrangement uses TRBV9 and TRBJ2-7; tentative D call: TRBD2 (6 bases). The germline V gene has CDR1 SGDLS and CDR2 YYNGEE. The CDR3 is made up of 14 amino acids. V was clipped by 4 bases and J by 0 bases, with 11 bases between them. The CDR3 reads CASSPQRVSYEQYF. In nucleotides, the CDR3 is TGTGCCAGCAGCCCCCAGCGGGTCTCCTACGAGCAGTACTTC.

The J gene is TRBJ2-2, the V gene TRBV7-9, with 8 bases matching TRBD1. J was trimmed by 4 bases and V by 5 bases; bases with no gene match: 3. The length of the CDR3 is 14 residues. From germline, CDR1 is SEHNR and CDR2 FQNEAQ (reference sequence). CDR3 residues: CASSTDRATGELFF. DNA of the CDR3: TGTGCCAGCAGCACGGACAGGGCCACCGGGGAGCTGTTTTTT.

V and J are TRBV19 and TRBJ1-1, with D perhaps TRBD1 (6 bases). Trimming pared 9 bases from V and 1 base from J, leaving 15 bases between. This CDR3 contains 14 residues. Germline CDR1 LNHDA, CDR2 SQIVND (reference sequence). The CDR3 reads CASLGEGENTEAFF. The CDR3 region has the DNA TGTGCCAGCTTGGGGGAGGGGGAGAACACTGAAGCTTTCTTT.

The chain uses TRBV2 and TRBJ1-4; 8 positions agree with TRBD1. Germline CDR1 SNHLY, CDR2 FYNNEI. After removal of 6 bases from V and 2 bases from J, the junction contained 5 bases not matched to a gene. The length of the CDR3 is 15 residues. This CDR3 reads CASSEDRATNEKLFF. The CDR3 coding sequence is TGTGCCAGCAGCGAGGACAGGGCGACTAATGAAAAACTGTTTTTT.

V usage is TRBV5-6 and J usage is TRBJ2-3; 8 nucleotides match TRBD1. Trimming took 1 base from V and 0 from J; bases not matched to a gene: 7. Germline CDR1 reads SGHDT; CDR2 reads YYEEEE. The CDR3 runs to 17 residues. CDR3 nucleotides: TGTGCCAGCAGCTTGAACAGGGGGTCCCTCAGCACAGATACGCAGTATTTT. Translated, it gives CASSLNRGSLSTDTQYF.

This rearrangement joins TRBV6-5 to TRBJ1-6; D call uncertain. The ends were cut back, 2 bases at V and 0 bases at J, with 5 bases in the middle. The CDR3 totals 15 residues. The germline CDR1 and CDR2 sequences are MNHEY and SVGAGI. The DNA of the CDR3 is TGTGCCAGCAGTTACGGCTTCTCCTATAATTCACCCCTCCACTTT. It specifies CASSYGFSYNSPLHF.

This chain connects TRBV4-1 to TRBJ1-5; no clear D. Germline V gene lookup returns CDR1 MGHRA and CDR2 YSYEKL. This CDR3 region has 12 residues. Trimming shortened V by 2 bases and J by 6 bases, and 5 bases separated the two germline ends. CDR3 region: CASSQHGQPQHF. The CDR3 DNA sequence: TGCGCCAGCAGCCAACACGGTCAGCCCCAGCATTTT.

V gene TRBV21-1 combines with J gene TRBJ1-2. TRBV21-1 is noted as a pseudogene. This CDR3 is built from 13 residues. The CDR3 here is CASSKERGGGYTF. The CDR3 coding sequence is TGTGCCAGCAGCAAAGAGAGGGGGGGCGGCTACACCTTC.

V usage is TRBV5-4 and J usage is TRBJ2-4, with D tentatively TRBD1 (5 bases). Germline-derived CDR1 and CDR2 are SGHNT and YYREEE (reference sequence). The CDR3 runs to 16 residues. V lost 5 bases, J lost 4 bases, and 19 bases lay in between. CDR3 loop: CASSYDSSQKKNIQYF. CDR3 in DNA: TGTGCCAGCAGTTATGACAGCTCTCAAAAGAAAAACATTCAGTACTTC.

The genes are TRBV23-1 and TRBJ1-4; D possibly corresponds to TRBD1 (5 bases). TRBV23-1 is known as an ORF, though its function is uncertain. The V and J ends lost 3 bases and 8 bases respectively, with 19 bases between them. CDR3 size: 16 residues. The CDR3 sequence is CASSHPTGGVGEKLFF. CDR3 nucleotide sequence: TGCGCCAGCAGTCATCCCACCGGGGGGGTTGGAGAAAAACTGTTTTTT.

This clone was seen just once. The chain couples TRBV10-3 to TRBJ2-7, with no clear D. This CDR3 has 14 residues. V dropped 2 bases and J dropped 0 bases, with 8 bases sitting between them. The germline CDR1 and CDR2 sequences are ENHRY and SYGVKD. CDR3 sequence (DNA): TGTGCCATCAGTGAGCCCCGGAGCTCCTACGAGCAGTACTTC. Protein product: CAISEPRSSYEQYF.

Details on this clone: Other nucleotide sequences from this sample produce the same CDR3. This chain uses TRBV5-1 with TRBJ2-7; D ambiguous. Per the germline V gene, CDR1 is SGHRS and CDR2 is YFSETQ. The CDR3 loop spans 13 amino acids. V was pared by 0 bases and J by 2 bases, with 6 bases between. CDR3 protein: CASSLGSAYEQYF. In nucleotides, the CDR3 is TGCGCCAGCAGCTTGGGGTCGGCCTACGAGCAGTACTTC.

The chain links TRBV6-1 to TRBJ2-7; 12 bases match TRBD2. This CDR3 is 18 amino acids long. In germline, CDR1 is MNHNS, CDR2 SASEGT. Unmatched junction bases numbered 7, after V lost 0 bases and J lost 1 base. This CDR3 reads CASSEALYGTSGSYEQYF. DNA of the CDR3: TGTGCCAGCAGTGAAGCGCTTTATGGGACTAGCGGGTCCTACGAGCAGTACTTC.

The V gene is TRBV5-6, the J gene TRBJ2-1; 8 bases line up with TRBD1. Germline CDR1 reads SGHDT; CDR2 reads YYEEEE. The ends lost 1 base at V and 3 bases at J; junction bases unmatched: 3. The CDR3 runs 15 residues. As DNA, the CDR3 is TGTGCCAGCAGCTTGATAGGGACAGGCTACAATGAGCAGTTCTTC. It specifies CASSLIGTGYNEQFF.